This T cell receptor (beta chain) is from a study of shared clonotypes between healthy human individuals. The wider study: The cohort comprised a couple of women and a few men. Their ages spanned 18 to 49 years.

CDR1 MNHEY and CDR2 SVGAGI come from the germline V gene. With 0 bases removed from V and 1 base from J, the gap between germline ends came to 6 bases. This CDR3 region has 14 residues. Study outcomes and limitations: Blood was the only sampled material, and tissue repertoires likely differ.

About this clone itself: Its antigen is unidentified.

PCR replicates performed on unsorted PBMC used approximately 300 ng DNA, 25,000 to 35,000 T cell genomes. Original methodology: Junction-only sequences produced by ImmunoSEQ had no quality scores, so filtering differed. Sequenced by immunoSEQ multiplex PCR; TCRdb stores in-frame clones only, minus some. The DNA was the basis for D and trimming; V, J and clone size are from that table. Here the sample spans fewer than 600,000 clones, about 85% being singletons. The origin of this receptor is a woman aged 40 to 49 in good health. Some clones in this sample may be carry-over from other donors' samples. Sequenced sample: PBMCs. The genes are TRBV6-5 and TRBJ2-5; D is ambiguous. The CDR3: CASSYSLAQETQYF. CDR3 coding DNA: TGTGCCAGCAGTTACTCTTTGGCCCAAGAGACCCAGTACTTC.